Below, 25 T cell receptor beta chains from the same sample are listed, as sequenced in a study of T-cell reconstitution after alpha-beta-depleted transplantation in children. The authors prepared the TCRbeta library with unique molecular identifiers. TCRdb called the PCR reads again in MiXCR, with one record for every CDR3 protein. The data show under 300,000 distinct CDR3 sequences, approximately 10% seen once. Material: peripheral blood, obtained 180 days after TCRalphabeta/CD19-depleted stem cell transplant. Receptors originate from a male patient aged 2-15 years who had a stem cell transplant for chronic granulomatous disease, so the T cells may come from the graft donor.

This clonotype has at least ten counts. The J gene is TRBJ2-1, the V gene TRBV29-1; perhaps TRBD1 as D (5 bases). V dropped 3 bases and J dropped 10 bases, with 13 bases sitting between them. The CDR3 extends over 12 amino acids. Germline CDR1 SQVTM, CDR2 ANQGSEA. Written as DNA, the CDR3 is TGCAGCGTTGATGAAACCTCAGGGGAGCAGTTCTTC. Residues: CSVDETSGEQFF.

The sample holds many counts of this clonotype. The CDR3: CSVSWVSGRVIGETQYF. The CDR3 DNA reads as TGCAGCGTTTCATGGGTTTCTGGGAGGGTTATCGGAGAGACCCAGTACTTC. V and J are TRBV29-1 and TRBJ2-5; TRBD2 matches at 7 bases. The CDR3 loop spans 17 amino acids. CDR1 SQVTM and CDR2 ANQGSEA come from the germline V gene. V lost 5 bases and J lost 4; bases outside the gene matches: 19.

This clonotype has at least ten counts. The rearrangement links TRBV7-2 to TRBJ2-1; D unclear. Between the trimmed V and J ends, which lost 3 bases and 8 bases, there was a span of 2 bases. The germline V gene has CDR1 SGHTA and CDR2 FQGNSA. This CDR3 comprises 10 residues. CDR3 nucleotide sequence: TGTGCCAGCAGCTTCTATGAGCAGTTCTTC. This gives the protein CASSFYEQFF.

This clonotype was detected ten times or more. The gene calls are TRBV14 and TRBJ1-5; TRBD1 matches 9 bases. The J segment lost 4 bases and the V segment lost 2 bases, leaving 3 bases of the junction unmatched. Germline lookup yields CDR1 SGHDN and CDR2 FVKESK. The CDR3 runs to 15 residues. Here the CDR3 reads CASSQRDRANQPQHF. DNA for the CDR3: TGTGCCAGCAGCCAAAGGGACAGGGCTAATCAGCCCCAGCATTTT.

The sample holds many counts of this clonotype. The chain links TRBV30 to TRBJ2-1; D gene ambiguous. Germline V gene data show CDR1 as GTSNPN and CDR2 as SVGIG (reference sequence). V was cut by 1 base and J by 4 bases, with 11 bases left in between. This CDR3 has 14 residues. The CDR3 here is CAWSGASIYNEQFF. The DNA for the CDR3 is TGTGCCTGGAGTGGGGCTTCTATTTACAATGAGCAGTTCTTC.

This clonotype has a count of ten or more. The genes are TRBV20-1 and TRBJ1-5, with 10 positions matching TRBD1. Trimming took 6 bases from V and 5 from J; bases not matched to a gene: 4. CDR1 DFQATT and CDR2 SNEGSKA come from the germline V gene (reference sequence). The CDR3 is 13 amino acids. Written as DNA, the CDR3 is TGCAGTGCATCCGGGACAGGGGATCAGCCCCAGCATTTT. Protein: CSASGTGDQPQHF.

This clonotype appeared many times. CDR3 bases: TGTGCCAGCAGCCCCCCCGGGCGGGGCTACGAGCAGTACTTC. Its translation: CASSPPGRGYEQYF. The chain is built from TRBV27 and TRBJ2-7; the D gene is possibly TRBD2 (6 bases). Trimming took 6 bases from V and 3 from J, leaving 15 bases between them. Germline CDR1 and CDR2: MNHEY and SMNVEV (reference sequence). The CDR3 has 14 amino acids.

This clonotype was recorded at least ten times. V usage is TRBV24-1 and J usage is TRBJ2-1; 9 nucleotides align to TRBD1. Germline loops: CDR1 KGHDR, CDR2 SFDVKD. The CDR3 contains 16 residues. V lost 3 bases, J lost 8 bases, and 10 bases stayed unmatched. Here the CDR3 DNA reads TGTGCCACCAGTGATCTCCGGGACAGGGAGTCCCATGAGCAGTTCTTC. It yields the protein CATSDLRDRESHEQFF.

This clonotype was recorded at least ten times. The rearrangement links TRBV10-3 to TRBJ1-5; TRBD1 might be the D (5 bases). The CDR3 covers 14 residues. Germline V CDR1 and CDR2: ENHRY, SYGVKD. V lost 6 bases, J lost 1 base, and 10 bases lay in between. CDR3 residues: CAISLGGSNQPQHF. Here the CDR3 DNA reads TGTGCCATCAGCCTGGGGGGGAGCAATCAGCCCCAGCATTTT.

Many counts were recorded for this clonotype. The gene calls are TRBV12-3 or TRBV12-4 and TRBJ2-3, with 8 bases that match TRBD2. The length of the CDR3 is 17 residues. V lost 1 base and J lost 4; bases outside the gene matches: 10. The CDR3 protein is CASSLVINAGGADTQYF. CDR3 DNA sequence: TGTGCCAGCAGTTTAGTGATTAACGCGGGGGGAGCAGATACGCAGTATTTT.

On this clonotype: One base away lies a much larger clone, so this may be a sequencing read error. The V call is TRBV20-1, the J call TRBJ2-7; D may be TRBD1 or TRBD2 (7 bases each). This CDR3 comprises 13 residues. Germline assignment: CDR1 DFQATT and CDR2 SNEGSKA (reference sequence). Trimming left V 5 bases short and J 5 bases short, with 16 bases between. The CDR3 reads CSAQGEGSHEQYF. For the CDR3, the DNA is TGCAGTGCTCAGGGGGAGGGAAGCCACGAGCAGTACTTC.

The DNA of the CDR3 is TGTGCCAGCGGTCGGGTCCGCTACAATGAGCAGTTCTTC. It yields the protein CASGRVRYNEQFF. This chain uses TRBV2 with TRBJ2-1; D is ambiguous. Trimming took 8 bases from V and 3 from J, leaving 11 bases between them. The CDR3 consists of 13 residues. The germline V gene has CDR1 SNHLY and CDR2 FYNNEI.

This clonotype was found many times. The rearrangement links TRBV20-1 to TRBJ2-1, with TRBD1 matching over 8 bases. The CDR3 is made up of 17 amino acids. Germline V lookup: CDR1 DFQATT, CDR2 SNEGSKA (reference sequence). J was trimmed by 5 bases and V by 3 bases; bases with no gene match: 15. CDR3 nucleotides: TGCAGTGCTAGGGGGGGTATTCGGGACAGGCCAAACAATGAGCAGTTCTTC. This gives the protein CSARGGIRDRPNNEQFF.

CDR3 DNA: TGTGCCAGCAGCCAAGTAGCGGACAGTGCTTTTCTATACAATGAGCAGTTCTTC. Its protein product is CASSQVADSAFLYNEQFF. V usage is TRBV14 and J usage is TRBJ2-1; D possibly uses TRBD1 or TRBD2 (6 bases each). In germline, CDR1 is SGHDN, CDR2 FVKESK. Trimming stripped 1 base from V and 4 bases from J, with 20 bases between. This CDR3 has 18 amino acids.

In its sample, this clonotype was seen many times. J is TRBJ2-1 and V is TRBV5-5; 8 nucleotides agree with TRBD2. Unmatched junction bases numbered 8, after V lost 0 bases and J lost 0 bases. Germline assignment: CDR1 SGHKS and CDR2 YYEKEE (reference sequence). This CDR3 has 18 residues. In DNA, the CDR3 is TGTGCCAGCAGCTTGGTTAGCGGGACACGAAGCTCCTACAATGAGCAGTTCTTC. The encoded protein is CASSLVSGTRSSYNEQFF.

This clonotype was observed many times. This rearrangement joins TRBV20-1 to TRBJ2-7; 8 bases are a match to TRBD2. CDR3 length: 15 residues. V shed 1 base, J shed 3 bases, and the junction held 8 bases outside the gene matches. Per germline, CDR1 DFQATT and CDR2 SNEGSKA (reference sequence). For the CDR3, the DNA is TGCAGTGCTAGAGTGGGGACTAGAGTTAGCTACGAGCAGTACTTC. Protein: CSARVGTRVSYEQYF.

This clonotype was counted at least ten times. This chain joins TRBV20-1 and TRBJ2-5; D is unresolved. The CDR3 contains 14 residues. V was shortened by 0 bases and J by 1 base, with 9 bases between the two germline ends. The V gene's germline CDR1 is DFQATT and CDR2 SNEGSKA (reference sequence). The CDR3 loop reads CSAREGTFQETQYF. The CDR3 nucleotides read TGCAGTGCTAGAGAGGGCACGTTCCAAGAGACCCAGTACTTC.

About this clonotype: Possible read error: a much larger clone is one base away. The chain recombines TRBV7-9 with TRBJ2-3, with 7 bases that match TRBD1. Germline loops: CDR1 SEHNR, CDR2 FQNEAQ (reference sequence). CDR3 length equals 15 residues. The CDR3 nucleotides read TGTGCCTGCAGGATGACGGGACAGAACACAGATACGCAGTATTTT. This translates into CACRMTGQNTDTQYF.

This clonotype showed up many times. J is TRBJ2-1 and V is TRBV4-1; D possibly matches TRBD1 or TRBD2 (7 bases each). Germline CDR1 is MGHRA and CDR2 is YSYEKL. The CDR3 totals 15 residues. The V end was cut by 1 base, the J end by 5 bases, with 12 bases between. The CDR3: CASSQGQGGDNEQFF. CDR3 coding DNA: TGCGCCAGCAGCCAAGGACAGGGAGGGGACAATGAGCAGTTCTTC.

This clonotype was detected many times. The chain couples TRBV19 to TRBJ2-6; no clear D gene. This CDR3 has 21 residues. Germline-derived CDR1 and CDR2 are LNHDA and SQIVND (reference sequence). Trimming removed 0 bases at V and 0 bases at J, with 21 bases between. The DNA of the CDR3 is TGTGCCAGTAGTATAGATGGTCGCCAGGTCTTCCCCAGCTCTGGGGCCAACGTCCTGACTTTC. The encoded protein is CASSIDGRQVFPSSGANVLTF.

J is TRBJ2-1 and V is TRBV28; 10 bases fit TRBD2. The CDR3 is 14 amino acids. The ends lost 10 bases at V and 7 bases at J; junction bases unmatched: 10. Per the germline V gene, CDR1 is MDHEN and CDR2 is SYDVKM. The CDR3 spells CANSGTSASNEQFF. CDR3 nucleotide sequence: TGTGCCAATTCCGGGACTAGCGCCTCAAATGAGCAGTTCTTC.

This clonotype appeared many times. This chain links TRBV20-1 with TRBJ2-2; 7 nucleotides align to TRBD2. With 3 bases clipped from V and 4 bases from J, the junction kept 2 bases outside the gene matches. The CDR3 is 13 residues long. Germline loops: CDR1 DFQATT, CDR2 SNEGSKA (reference sequence). The DNA of the CDR3 is TGCAGTGCTAGCAGGGAGGGCACCGGGGAGCTGTTTTTT. It is translated as CSASREGTGELFF.

This clonotype was detected ten times or more. The V and J genes are TRBV6-5 and TRBJ2-1; D remains unclear. The CDR3 runs to 16 residues. The V gene's germline CDR1 is MNHEY and CDR2 SVGAGI. Trimming removed 3 bases at V and 0 bases at J, with 12 bases between. The CDR3 loop is CASSYLGPSSYNEQFF. As DNA, the CDR3 is TGTGCCAGCAGTTATTTAGGACCTAGCTCCTACAATGAGCAGTTCTTC.

This clonotype appeared many times. This rearrangement joins TRBV20-1 to TRBJ1-1, with 9 bases aligning to TRBD1. This CDR3 spans 19 amino acids. From germline, CDR1 is DFQATT and CDR2 SNEGSKA (reference sequence). Trimming cost V 3 bases and J 8 bases; bases outside gene matches: 25. CDR3 in DNA: TGCAGTGCTAGTTTCCCGGGACAGGGACAATACTCTAAAGGGGGCGAAGCTTTCTTT. Its protein is CSASFPGQGQYSKGGEAFF.

At least ten counts were recorded for this clonotype. The DNA of the CDR3 is TGTGCCAGCAGCCCCCAGTCGCCACCCAATGAGCAGTTCTTC. Residues: CASSPQSPPNEQFF. This sequence joins TRBV7-2 and TRBJ2-1; D unresolved. The length of the CDR3 is 14 residues. Germline V gene sequence: CDR1 SGHTA, CDR2 FQGNSA. With 5 bases removed from V and 6 bases from J, the gap between germline ends came to 14 bases.